This T cell receptor (beta chain) was obtained from a study of graft-versus-host responses after intestinal transplantation. The method was immunoSEQ multiplex PCR; TCRdb's version includes in-frame clones alone and lacks a portion of them. The table lists about 82,000 clones, 90% to 95% of them singletons. Worth noting for this clone: As yet, its antigen is unknown.

Germline CDR1 reads LNHDA; CDR2 reads SQIVND (reference sequence). The ends were cut back, 5 bases at V and 4 bases at J, with 18 bases in the middle. The CDR3 consists of 17 residues. The sequencing used unstimulated CD4+ T cells sorted from spleen or lymph node cells, collected before intestinal transplant. The J gene is TRBJ1-6, the V gene TRBV19, with D possibly TRBD1 on 5 matching bases. This TCR was recovered from a human donor who received an intestinal transplant. CDR3 nucleotide sequence: TGTGCCAGTAGTCCTCGGACATCAGGGATTTATAATTCACCCCTCCACTTT. Encoded protein: CASSPRTSGIYNSPLHF.